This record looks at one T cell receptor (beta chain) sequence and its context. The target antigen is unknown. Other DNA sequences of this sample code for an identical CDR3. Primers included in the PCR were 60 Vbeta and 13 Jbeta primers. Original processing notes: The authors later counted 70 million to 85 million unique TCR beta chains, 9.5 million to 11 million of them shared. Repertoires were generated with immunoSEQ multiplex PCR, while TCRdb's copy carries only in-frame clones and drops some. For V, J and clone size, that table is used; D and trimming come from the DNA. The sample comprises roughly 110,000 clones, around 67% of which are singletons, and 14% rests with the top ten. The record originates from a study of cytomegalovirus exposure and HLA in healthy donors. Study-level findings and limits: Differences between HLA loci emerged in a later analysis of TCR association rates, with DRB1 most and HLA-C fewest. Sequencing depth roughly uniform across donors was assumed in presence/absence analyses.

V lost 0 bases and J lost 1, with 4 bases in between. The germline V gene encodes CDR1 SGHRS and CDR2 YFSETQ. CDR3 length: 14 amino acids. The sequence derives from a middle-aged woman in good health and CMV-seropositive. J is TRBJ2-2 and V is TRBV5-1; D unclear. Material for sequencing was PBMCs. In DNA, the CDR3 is TGCGCCAGCAGCTTGGGGCAGAACACCGGGGAGCTGTTTTTT. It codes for CASSLGQNTGELFF.